These T cell receptor beta chains were read from a single sample in a study of neurological immune-mediated disorders. TCRdb fed the 5' RACE reads into MiXCR, producing one record per CDR3 protein. Among 28,000 or so distinct CDR3 sequences listed, 15% were seen once. Sample: PBMCs. The receptors shown here come from an older man in good health. CDR3s include the opening cysteine and the closing phenylalanine or tryptophan. The order of the fields is D gene, J gene, V gene, clone size, CDR3 DNA, CDR3 protein. D genes are given only for firm matches. The size entry is marked missing in some rows and otherwise reads once, few, many or a size class.

NA,TRBJ1-3,TRBV10-3,many,TGTGCCATCAGTGAGTCGGCAGGGACCTCTGGAAACACCATATATTTT,CAISESAGTSGNTIYF
NA,TRBJ2-7,TRBV5-1,many,TGCGCCAGCAGCTTGGGAAGGGTCCCGCACTACGAGCAGTACTTC,CASSLGRVPHYEQYF
NA,TRBJ2-1,TRBV7-6,many,TGTGCTATCATGAAGGGAGGTTATGAGCAGTTCTTC,CAIMKGGYEQFF
TRBD2,TRBJ2-3,TRBV24-1,NA,TGTGCCACCAGTGACTACTACGGACTAGCGGGGGTTGCAGATACGCAGTATTTT,CATSDYYGLAGVADTQYF
NA,TRBJ2-5,TRBV7-3,many,TGTGCCAGCAGCTTAGCCCCCGGCATGGAGACCCAGTACTTC,CASSLAPGMETQYF
NA,TRBJ2-3,TRBV7-8,many,TGTGCCAGCGCCAGGGATACAGATACGCAGTATTTT,CASARDTDTQYF
TRBD1,TRBJ1-3,TRBV28,many,TGTGCCAGCAGCAGCCCGGGACAGGGGACTGGAAACACCATATATTTT,CASSSPGQGTGNTIYF
NA,TRBJ2-1,TRBV7-2,many,TGTGCCAGCAGCTTAGTTTATGGGCCAAACAATGAGCAGTTCTTC,CASSLVYGPNNEQFF
NA,TRBJ2-2,TRBV7-2,many,TGTGCCAGCAGCTTCCGCGTTTTCGCGACCAAACGAAACACCGGGGAGCTGTTTTTT,CASSFRVFATKRNTGELFF
NA,TRBJ1-1,TRBV15,NA,TGTGCCACCAGCAGAGATAATCCTTATATGAACACTGAAGCTTTCTTT,CATSRDNPYMNTEAFF
NA,TRBJ1-1,TRBV20-1,many,TGCAGTGCTGCGCGGGAGGCGATGAACACTGAAGCTTTCTTT,CSAAREAMNTEAFF
TRBD1,TRBJ2-1,TRBV12-3/TRBV12-4,many,TGTGCCAGCAGTTTATCACAGGGGGAGGAGCAGTTCTTC,CASSLSQGEEQFF
TRBD1,TRBJ2-3,TRBV28,many,TGTGCCAGCAGCCGAGACAGACAGGGGATTTCAGATACGCAGTATTTT,CASSRDRQGISDTQYF
NA,TRBJ2-5,TRBV12-3/TRBV12-4,many,TGTGCCAGCAGTCCGCGACTAGGAGGTGCCCAAGAGACCCAGTACTTC,CASSPRLGGAQETQYF